These 32 T cell receptor beta chains share one sample of origin, sequenced in a study of blood T cell repertoires in COVID-19. Only in-frame clones appear in the TCRdb table, and some are missing; sequencing was by immunoSEQ multiplex PCR. Altogether around 200,000 clones are present, 85% to 90% being singletons, with the ten largest covering under 25%. The sample comprised peripheral blood. Source of these receptors: an older man with active or convalescent COVID-19.

V gene TRBV5-1 combines with J gene TRBJ2-5, with 7 bases lining up with TRBD2. The CDR3 extends over 13 amino acids. Losses at the gene ends were 5 bases for V and 5 bases for J; bases not matched to a gene: 6. CDR1 SGHRS and CDR2 YFSETQ come from the germline V gene. This CDR3 is CASSGQGGETQYF. In DNA form, the CDR3 reads TGCGCCAGCAGTGGCCAGGGAGGGGAGACCCAGTACTTC.

V and J are TRBV6-1 and TRBJ1-2; 7 bases match TRBD1. The CDR3 extends over 16 amino acids. Germline V gene sequence: CDR1 MNHNS, CDR2 SASEGT. V lost 2 bases to trimming and J lost 8 bases; unmatched junction nucleotides: 14. The CDR3 reads CASSESRGRSLGGYTF. Written as DNA, the CDR3 is TGTGCCAGCAGTGAATCGAGGGGGCGCTCACTCGGGGGCTACACCTTC.

This clone showed up many times. J is TRBJ1-5 and V is TRBV5-8; maybe TRBD1 (5 bases). This CDR3 has 15 amino acids. The V end lost 2 bases, the J end lost 0 bases, and 9 bases lay between the germline ends. CDR1 SGHTS and CDR2 YDEGEE come from the germline V gene. The CDR3 DNA sequence: TGTGCCAGCAGCTTCCAGGGTTATAGCAATCAGCCCCAGCATTTT. Translating gives CASSFQGYSNQPQHF.

The chain is built from TRBV20-1 and TRBJ2-2; 8 bases line up with TRBD2. V gave up 3 bases and J gave up 6 bases; unmatched junction bases: 6. The CDR3 totals 14 residues. Germline CDR1 and CDR2: DFQATT and SNEGSKA (reference sequence). DNA of the CDR3: TGCAGTGCTAGTAGCGGGATGGGGGCCGGGGAGCTGTTTTTT. This sequence encodes CSASSGMGAGELFF.

The chain employs TRBV28 and TRBJ2-2; D may be TRBD1 (7 bases). CDR1 and CDR2 (germline): MDHEN, SYDVKM. CDR3 length equals 13 residues. Trimming removed 6 bases at V and 6 bases at J, with 11 bases between. CDR3 nucleotides: TGTGCCAGCAGCCCAGGGGGGCCCGGGGAGCTGTTTTTT. Translating gives CASSPGGPGELFF.

V and J are TRBV6-2 or TRBV6-3 and TRBJ1-4; possibly TRBD1 for D (6 bases). CDR1 is MNHEY and CDR2 is SVGEGT in the germline V gene. Between the trimmed V and J ends, which lost 6 bases and 7 bases, there was a span of 18 bases. This CDR3 has 15 residues. For the CDR3, the DNA is TGTGCCAGCAGCCGCCCGGGGGGGCGCGGTGAAAAACTGTTTTTT. This translates into CASSRPGGRGEKLFF.

V is TRBV25-1 and J is TRBJ2-3; D ambiguous. Germline V CDR1 and CDR2: MGHDK, SYGVNS. The V and J ends lost 3 bases and 1 base respectively, with 20 bases between them. This CDR3 comprises 18 residues. CDR3 loop: CASSDFRQTPPGTDTQYF. CDR3 coding DNA: TGTGCCAGCAGTGATTTTAGACAAACCCCCCCTGGCACAGATACGCAGTATTTT. Filled out from reference TRBV25-1 and TRBJ2-3, the complete variable domain reads EADIYQTPRYLVIGTGKKITLECSQTMGHDKMYWYQQDPGMELHLIHYSYGVNSTEKGDLSSESTVSRIRTEHFPLTLESARPSHTSQYLCASSDFRQTPPGTDTQYFGPGTRLTVL.

V usage is TRBV19 and J usage is TRBJ2-5; 11 nucleotides align to TRBD2. Per germline, CDR1 LNHDA and CDR2 SQIVND (reference sequence). This CDR3 is built from 16 residues. After removal of 4 bases from V and 5 bases from J, the junction contained 9 bases not matched to a gene. This CDR3 reads CASSRVAGGLGETQYF. The CDR3 DNA reads as TGTGCCAGTAGTAGAGTAGCGGGAGGGCTAGGGGAGACCCAGTACTTC.

This chain joins TRBV5-6 and TRBJ1-6; D is ambiguous. The CDR3 loop spans 15 amino acids. Germline assignment: CDR1 SGHDT and CDR2 YYEEEE. The germline V and J ends were trimmed by 0 bases and 9 bases, with 13 bases remaining between them. In DNA form, the CDR3 reads TGTGCCAGCAGCTTGGACAAAAGATCGGGTTCACCCCTCCACTTT. Its translation: CASSLDKRSGSPLHF.

This clone occurred a few times. The chain links TRBV5-1 to TRBJ1-4; 7 positions agree with TRBD1. Germline CDR1 is SGHRS and CDR2 is YFSETQ. CDR3 length: 14 residues. Trimming took 5 bases from V and 8 from J; bases not matched to a gene: 9. CDR3 bases: TGCGCCAGCAGGGAAAGGGGGCAGGAAGAAAAACTGTTTTTT. Translating gives CASRERGQEEKLFF.

This chain joins TRBV7-2 and TRBJ2-1; D perhaps matches TRBD1 (6 bases). Trimming left V 3 bases short and J 6 bases short, with 9 bases between. The germline V gene has CDR1 SGHTA and CDR2 FQGNSA. This CDR3 contains 13 residues. The DNA for the CDR3 is TGTGCCAGCAGCTTGGACAGAGTCAATGAGCAGTTCTTC. It encodes CASSLDRVNEQFF.

CDR3 sequence: CASSLYVGGTGELFF. The CDR3 coding sequence is TGTGCCAGCAGTTTATACGTCGGGGGCACCGGGGAGCTGTTTTTT. J is TRBJ2-2 and V is TRBV28; TRBD2 might be the D (6 bases). CDR1 is MDHEN, CDR2 SYDVKM, per germline. This CDR3 spans 15 amino acids. V was cut by 1 base and J by 4 bases, with 10 bases left in between.

V and J are TRBV7-2 and TRBJ2-2; a weak D match, TRBD1 (6 bases). CDR3 length: 15 residues. Trimming shortened V by 5 bases and J by 0 bases, and 10 bases separated the two germline ends. Germline values: CDR1 SGHTA, CDR2 FQGNSA. This chain's CDR3 is CASSLQGTNTGELFF. The CDR3 DNA sequence: TGTGCCAGCAGCCTTCAGGGGACGAACACCGGGGAGCTGTTTTTT.

The chain links TRBV28 to TRBJ2-2; 7 nucleotides match TRBD1. The trim removed 8 bases at V and 0 bases at J, leaving 6 bases unmatched. Germline CDR1 and CDR2: MDHEN and SYDVKM. The CDR3 totals 15 residues. CDR3 protein: CASLYRGPNTGELFF. The CDR3 bases are TGTGCCAGCCTCTACAGGGGACCGAACACCGGGGAGCTGTTTTTT.

The chain couples TRBV5-1 to TRBJ1-3; D unresolved. The V end was cut by 4 bases, the J end by 0 bases, with 11 bases between. The CDR3 has 15 amino acids. Per germline, CDR1 SGHRS and CDR2 YFSETQ. The CDR3 sequence is CASSQRGVSGNTIYF. CDR3 in DNA: TGCGCCAGCAGCCAACGCGGGGTCTCTGGAAACACCATATATTTT.

The V call is TRBV6-2 or TRBV6-3, the J call TRBJ1-2, with 8 bases lining up with TRBD1. With 5 bases clipped from V and 4 bases from J, the junction kept 9 bases outside the gene matches. Germline values: CDR1 MNHEY, CDR2 SVGEGT. The CDR3 is 15 residues long. The CDR3 bases are TGTGCCAGCAGTACCGGACAGGGACGGTTCTATGGCTACACCTTC. The encoded protein is CASSTGQGRFYGYTF.

This rearrangement joins TRBV24-1 to TRBJ1-2; D is unclear. Germline CDR1 KGHDR, CDR2 SFDVKD. Deletions cut 0 bases from V and 6 bases from J, with 13 bases between. This CDR3 is 15 amino acids long. DNA for the CDR3: TGTGCCACCAGTGATTTGGGCTCATCGATGGATGGCTACACCTTC. Translating it yields CATSDLGSSMDGYTF.

The table lists this clone with a few counts. DNA for the CDR3: TGTGCCAGCACGGGGAGGACAGGATCCTACGAGCAGTACTTC. Protein product: CASTGRTGSYEQYF. The gene calls are TRBV2 and TRBJ2-7, with D possibly TRBD1 on 7 matching bases. V was cut by 7 bases and J by 1 base, with 14 bases left in between. Per the germline V gene, CDR1 is SNHLY and CDR2 is FYNNEI. The CDR3 loop spans 14 amino acids.

This chain links TRBV11-2 with TRBJ1-3; D unclear. Trimming removed 0 bases from V and 0 bases from J, with 9 bases in between. Per the germline V gene, CDR1 is SGHAT and CDR2 is FQNNGV. The CDR3 totals 16 residues. The CDR3 DNA reads TGTGCCAGCAGCTTAGATCTCGGTACCTCTGGAAACACCATATATTTT. It is translated as CASSLDLGTSGNTIYF. The entire variable domain, with the rest obtained from reference TRBV11-2 and TRBJ1-3, is as follows: EAGVAQSPRYKIIEKRQSVAFWCNPISGHATLYWYQQILGQGPKLLIQFQNNGVVDDSQLPKDRFSAERLKGVDSTLKIQPAKLEDSAVYLCASSLDLGTSGNTIYFGEGSWLTVV.

This rearrangement joins TRBV7-9 to TRBJ1-2; 8 bases line up with TRBD1. This CDR3 is 15 amino acids long. The junction had 6 bases not matched to a gene; V was cut back by 2 bases and J by 4 bases. Germline CDR1 is SEHNR and CDR2 is FQNEAQ (reference sequence). As DNA, the CDR3 is TGTGCCAGCAGCTTATCGCAGGGGGCGGGCTATGGCTACACCTTC. It translates to CASSLSQGAGYGYTF.

The chain uses TRBV11-2 and TRBJ1-4; D remains unclear. V shed 5 bases and J shed 3 bases, with 16 bases lying between them. Germline V gene data show CDR1 as SGHAT and CDR2 as FQNNGV. The CDR3 is 16 amino acids. The CDR3 protein is CASSLIGSGANEKLFF. The CDR3 DNA follows: TGTGCCAGCAGCCTTATTGGGTCCGGGGCTAATGAAAAACTGTTTTTT.

This chain links TRBV5-4 with TRBJ2-7; D is unclear. From germline, CDR1 is SGHNT and CDR2 YYREEE (reference sequence). CDR3 length: 11 residues. The V end lost 0 bases, the J end lost 6 bases, and 4 bases lay between the germline ends. The CDR3 DNA reads as TGTGCCAGCAGCTTGGACGGCGAGCAGTACTTC. Its protein product is CASSLDGEQYF.

J is TRBJ2-7 and V is TRBV24-1; 8 bases are a match to TRBD1. V dropped 2 bases and J dropped 4; count of bases not matched to a gene: 15. This CDR3 is 18 amino acids long. Germline V gives CDR1 KGHDR, CDR2 SFDVKD. The DNA for the CDR3 is TGTGCCACCAGTGATTCCGGGACAGGTCCTAGGGCGCGATACGAGCAGTACTTC. This codes for CATSDSGTGPRARYEQYF.

The CDR3 region has the DNA TGTGCCAGCAGCCGGCGAGGCTCTGGAAACACCATATATTTT. It specifies CASSRRGSGNTIYF. This chain joins TRBV5-8 and TRBJ1-3, with no clear D. This CDR3 is 14 amino acids long. Germline CDR1 reads SGHTS; CDR2 reads YDEGEE. Trimming pared 4 bases from V and 0 bases from J, leaving 8 bases between. Variable domain in full (rest from reference TRBV5-8 and TRBJ1-3): EAGVTQSPTHLIKTRGQQATLRCSPISGHTSVYWYQQALGLGLQFLLWYDEGEERNRGNFPPRFSGRQFPNYSSELNVNALELEDSALYLCASSRRGSGNTIYFGEGSWLTVV.

The table lists this clone with a few counts. The chain joins TRBV19 to TRBJ1-5; 7 nucleotides match TRBD1. CDR1 is LNHDA, CDR2 SQIVND, per germline (reference sequence). CDR3 length: 14 residues. After removal of 5 bases from V and 6 bases from J, the junction contained 7 bases not matched to a gene. This chain's CDR3 is CASSPGTDGQPQHF. CDR3 DNA: TGTGCCAGTAGTCCCGGGACAGACGGTCAGCCCCAGCATTTT.

In this sample, this clone turned up once. This chain connects TRBV7-6 to TRBJ2-7; 9 nucleotides agree with TRBD1. Germline CDR1 is SGHVS and CDR2 is FNYEAQ. The CDR3 spans 17 residues. With V trimmed by 5 bases and J by 1 base, 12 bases remained unmatched. In nucleotides, the CDR3 is TGTGCCAGCAGCCCGAGGCCGGGACAGGGAAATTCCTACGAGCAGTACTTC. Protein sequence: CASSPRPGQGNSYEQYF.

This clone has just one count. The CDR3 reads CASSTGLAGGQETQYF. The CDR3 DNA reads TGTGCCAGCAGCACCGGACTAGCGGGAGGGCAAGAGACCCAGTACTTC. The chain joins TRBV5-4 to TRBJ2-5, with 15 nucleotides matching TRBD2. The germline CDR1 and CDR2 sequences are SGHNT and YYREEE (reference sequence). V shed 4 bases and J 2 bases; nucleotides not matched to a gene: 3. The CDR3 has 16 residues.

In nucleotides, the CDR3 is TGTGCCAGCAGACCAGGACAGGGTGTCTATGGCTACACCTTC. Residues: CASRPGQGVYGYTF. This chain connects TRBV11-2 to TRBJ1-2, with 8 bases fitting TRBD1. V lost 6 bases to trimming and J lost 4 bases; unmatched junction nucleotides: 7. The CDR3 has 14 amino acids. Germline CDR1 SGHAT, CDR2 FQNNGV.

The chain is built from TRBV19 and TRBJ2-7; the match to TRBD2 covers 10 bases. This CDR3 is 15 amino acids long. J was trimmed by 3 bases and V by 4 bases; bases with no gene match: 6. Per the germline V gene, CDR1 is LNHDA and CDR2 is SQIVND (reference sequence). CDR3 loop: CASSRTSGSNYEQYF. The DNA of the CDR3 is TGTGCCAGTAGTAGGACTAGCGGATCCAACTACGAGCAGTACTTC.

The J gene is TRBJ2-2, the V gene TRBV18; possibly TRBD1 for D (5 bases). Germline assignment: CDR1 KGHSH and CDR2 LQKENI. Trimming left V 1 base short and J 6 bases short, with 9 bases between. The CDR3 covers 14 residues. The CDR3 spells CASSPRQGPGELFF. DNA for the CDR3: TGTGCCAGCTCACCACGTCAGGGCCCCGGGGAGCTGTTTTTT.

The V and J genes are TRBV27 and TRBJ1-2, with 9 bases aligning to TRBD1. Trimming at V came to 4 bases and at J to 8 bases, leaving 5 bases not matched to a gene. The germline V gene encodes CDR1 MNHEY and CDR2 SMNVEV (reference sequence). The CDR3 spans 13 residues. The CDR3 DNA reads TGTGCCAGCAGTTCAGACAGGGGGGGAGGCTACACCTTC. Translation gives CASSSDRGGGYTF.

V and J are TRBV7-6 and TRBJ1-1, with D possibly being TRBD1 (6 bases). There are 16 residues in the CDR3. Germline lookup yields CDR1 SGHVS and CDR2 FNYEAQ. Trimming took 5 bases from V and 8 from J, leaving 24 bases between them. Here the CDR3 reads CASSPFSGTRVPEAFF. CDR3 bases: TGTGCCAGCAGCCCCTTTTCCGGGACAAGGGTGCCAGAAGCTTTCTTT.